The 21 T cell receptor beta chains reported below all come from one sample, sequenced in a study of blood T cells in healthy people across ages. Next came a second PCR, run for about 7 to 12 cycles, which used a sample-barcoded 5' primer along with a J-beta primer mix. From the 5' RACE reads, TCRdb called clonotypes with MiXCR, one entry per CDR3 protein. This table has about 1.5 million distinct CDR3 sequences, around 40% appearing once. The source material was blood. These receptors were collected from a woman under 30 in good health.

This clonotype occurred a few times. This chain connects TRBV4-1 to TRBJ1-2; D is unresolved. CDR1 and CDR2 (germline): MGHRA, YSYEKL. Trimming stripped 4 bases from V and 1 base from J, with 10 bases between. The length of the CDR3 is 14 residues. The chain's CDR3 is CASSLGLINYGYTF. The CDR3 region has the DNA TGCGCCAGCAGCCTTGGACTGATTAACTATGGCTACACCTTC.

Of note for this clonotype: Mismatch with germline at one junction end may stem from a read error. The rearrangement uses TRBV7-7 and TRBJ2-2; 11 bases agree with TRBD2. CDR3 length: 16 amino acids. Germline V gives CDR1 SSHAT, CDR2 FNYEAQ (reference sequence). For the CDR3, the DNA is TGTGCTAGCAGCCCCGCTAGCGGGGGGTACACCGGGGAGCTGTTTTTT. Amino acids: CASSPASGGYTGELFF.

The table lists this clonotype with many counts. V is TRBV5-1 and J is TRBJ2-1, with D maybe TRBD2 (5 bases). The CDR3 covers 14 residues. The ends were cut back, 5 bases at V and 2 bases at J, with 11 bases in the middle. Germline CDR1 reads SGHRS; CDR2 reads YFSETQ. In DNA form, the CDR3 reads TGCGCCAGCAGAGCAGCGGAAACCTACAATGAGCAGTTCTTC. This codes for CASRAAETYNEQFF.

The chain couples TRBV4-1 to TRBJ1-5; D unclear. Germline CDR1 reads MGHRA; CDR2 reads YSYEKL. Trimming cost V 1 base and J 6 bases, with 10 bases left between them. The CDR3 is 14 amino acids. CDR3 residues: CASSQVLAPQPQHF. CDR3 nucleotides: TGCGCCAGCAGCCAAGTATTAGCTCCTCAGCCCCAGCATTTT.

In this sample, this clonotype turned up a few times. This chain connects TRBV7-3 to TRBJ2-5, with TRBD2 matching over 9 bases. CDR3 length equals 15 residues. With V trimmed by 5 bases and J by 5 bases, 9 bases remained unmatched. The germline V gene encodes CDR1 SGHTA and CDR2 FQGTGA. The CDR3 DNA is TGTGCCAGCAGCCGCAATAGCGGGAGTCGGGAGACCCAGTACTTC. This sequence encodes CASSRNSGSRETQYF.

On this clonotype itself: This could be a read error, since a much larger clone is one nucleotide away. This chain joins TRBV20-1 and TRBJ2-1; 7 nucleotides match TRBD2. The V and J ends lost 5 bases and 2 bases, in that order; junction bases with no gene match: 6. Looked up from germline, CDR1 is DFQATT and CDR2 is SNEGSKA (reference sequence). The CDR3 is 14 amino acids. CDR3 sequence (DNA): TGCAGTGCTCCCGGGAGGCCCACCTACAATGAGCAGTTCTTC. This encodes CSAPGRPTYNEQFF.

The CDR3 reads CASSYPPPGVFPYNEQFF. CDR3 DNA sequence: TGTGCCAGCAGTTACCCGCCCCCCGGGGTTTTTCCCTACAATGAGCAGTTCTTC. This chain links TRBV6-2 or TRBV6-3 with TRBJ2-1; perhaps TRBD2 as D (5 bases). This CDR3 region has 18 residues. The ends were cut back, 2 bases at V and 2 bases at J, with 19 bases in the middle. Germline CDR1 MNHEY, CDR2 SVGEGT.

The gene calls are TRBV3-1 and TRBJ2-7; a possible D gene is TRBD1 (6 bases). Germline values: CDR1 LGHDT, CDR2 YNNKEL (reference sequence). The CDR3 consists of 14 residues. Deletions cut 0 bases from V and 3 bases from J, with 9 bases between. In nucleotides, the CDR3 is TGTGCCAGCAGCCAAGAACGACAGGACTACGAGCAGTACTTC. Its translation is CASSQERQDYEQYF.

This clonotype has just a few counts. The chain recombines TRBV29-1 with TRBJ2-5; D remains ambiguous. This CDR3 spans 13 amino acids. Trimming took off 1 base at V and 5 bases at J, with 11 bases between the two ends. Germline CDR1 SQVTM, CDR2 ANQGSEA. CDR3: CSVEVSRTETQYF. CDR3 DNA: TGCAGCGTTGAAGTATCTCGAACGGAGACCCAGTACTTC.

The chain recombines TRBV10-3 with TRBJ2-2, with 9 bases aligning to TRBD1. The CDR3 runs 19 residues. Germline V gives CDR1 ENHRY, CDR2 SYGVKD. V shed 1 base, J shed 0 bases, and the junction held 9 bases outside the gene matches. CDR3 protein: CAISEFEQGTGPNTGELFF. CDR3 sequence (DNA): TGTGCCATCAGTGAGTTCGAACAAGGGACAGGGCCGAACACCGGGGAGCTGTTTTTT.

This chain uses TRBV6-1 with TRBJ1-2; D is unresolved. CDR1 and CDR2 (germline): MNHNS, SASEGT. The CDR3 has 16 amino acids. V lost 3 bases to trimming and J lost 0 bases, with 14 bases between them. The CDR3 coding sequence is TGTGCCAGCAGTGATCCCGGACGGTCAGCTAACTATGGCTACACCTTC. This codes for CASSDPGRSANYGYTF.

This chain joins TRBV5-1 and TRBJ2-2; no clear D gene. The germline CDR1 and CDR2 sequences are SGHRS and YFSETQ. V was trimmed by 3 bases and J by 4 bases, leaving 10 bases between them. The CDR3 totals 14 residues. The CDR3 is CASSSSGVTGELFF. The CDR3 nucleotides read TGCGCCAGCAGCTCAAGTGGTGTCACCGGGGAGCTGTTTTTT.

The rearrangement links TRBV3-1 to TRBJ1-2; tentative D call: TRBD1 (5 bases). V lost 4 bases and J lost 0, with 12 bases in between. Germline lookup yields CDR1 LGHDT and CDR2 YNNKEL (reference sequence). The CDR3 loop spans 15 amino acids. The CDR3 sequence is CASSRTRRSNYGYTF. The CDR3 coding sequence is TGTGCCAGCAGCCGGACAAGGAGATCTAACTATGGCTACACCTTC.

The chain combines TRBV20-1 with TRBJ2-1; D is undetermined. The CDR3 is 15 residues long. From germline, CDR1 is DFQATT and CDR2 SNEGSKA (reference sequence). The germline V and J ends were trimmed by 6 bases and 3 bases, with 18 bases remaining between them. CDR3 bases: TGCAGTGCACACCGAGCCCCTCTCGGCTACAATGAGCAGTTCTTC. Translating it yields CSAHRAPLGYNEQFF.

The V call is TRBV11-2, the J call TRBJ1-1; TRBD1 might be the D (5 bases). Between the trimmed V and J ends, which lost 6 bases and 0 bases, there was a span of 23 bases. In germline, CDR1 is SGHAT, CDR2 FQNNGV. The CDR3 contains 18 residues. The CDR3 DNA reads as TGTGCCAGCAGGGACTACAAGGGGCGACGGTCCGTGAACACTGAAGCTTTCTTT. Its protein is CASRDYKGRRSVNTEAFF.

V gene TRBV4-2 combines with J gene TRBJ2-4; TRBD1 is a possible D gene (7 bases). The germline CDR1 and CDR2 sequences are LGHNA and YNFKEQ. Trimming pared 0 bases from V and 9 bases from J, leaving 18 bases between. This CDR3 region has 16 residues. CDR3 region: CASSQEGSGQGGIQYF. As DNA, the CDR3 is TGTGCCAGCAGCCAAGAGGGGAGCGGGCAGGGGGGCATTCAGTACTTC.

The chain has TRBV20-1 and TRBJ2-1; D not resolved. Germline CDR1 and CDR2: DFQATT and SNEGSKA (reference sequence). The CDR3 spans 11 residues. Trimming pared 6 bases from V and 8 bases from J, leaving 11 bases between. As DNA, the CDR3 is TGCAGTGCCCTGGGTTGGGATGAGCAGTTCTTC. As protein: CSALGWDEQFF.

In this sample, this clonotype turned up a few times. V and J are TRBV21-1 and TRBJ2-3. TRBV21-1 is assigned pseudogene status. This CDR3 comprises 11 residues. The CDR3 protein is CASSKPDTQYF. CDR3 coding DNA: TGTGCCAGCAGCAAGCCTGATACGCAGTATTTT.

The rearrangement links TRBV27 to TRBJ1-6; D ambiguous. The CDR3 sequence is 15 residues long. The V end lost 1 base, the J end lost 5 bases, and 9 bases lay between the germline ends. The germline gives CDR1 MNHEY, CDR2 SMNVEV (reference sequence). The CDR3 sequence: CASSLFHSNNSPLHF. The CDR3 bases are TGTGCCAGCAGTTTATTTCATAGTAATAATTCACCCCTCCACTTT.

The V call is TRBV20-1, the J call TRBJ2-3; a possible D gene is TRBD2 (5 bases). The V end was cut by 7 bases, the J end by 0 bases, with 11 bases between. Germline CDR1 reads DFQATT; CDR2 reads SNEGSKA (reference sequence). The CDR3 has 13 amino acids. CDR3 coding DNA: TGCAGTGGAATACGGGAAAGCACAGATACGCAGTATTTT. It encodes CSGIRESTDTQYF.

This chain links TRBV3-1 with TRBJ2-2; tentatively, D is TRBD2 (6 bases). CDR3 length: 19 residues. In germline, CDR1 is LGHDT, CDR2 YNNKEL (reference sequence). V gave up 1 base and J gave up 4 bases, with 22 bases separating them. The CDR3 is CASSQVWDLAPLATGELFF. The CDR3, as DNA: TGTGCCAGCAGCCAAGTGTGGGACTTAGCCCCTTTGGCCACCGGGGAGCTGTTTTTT.